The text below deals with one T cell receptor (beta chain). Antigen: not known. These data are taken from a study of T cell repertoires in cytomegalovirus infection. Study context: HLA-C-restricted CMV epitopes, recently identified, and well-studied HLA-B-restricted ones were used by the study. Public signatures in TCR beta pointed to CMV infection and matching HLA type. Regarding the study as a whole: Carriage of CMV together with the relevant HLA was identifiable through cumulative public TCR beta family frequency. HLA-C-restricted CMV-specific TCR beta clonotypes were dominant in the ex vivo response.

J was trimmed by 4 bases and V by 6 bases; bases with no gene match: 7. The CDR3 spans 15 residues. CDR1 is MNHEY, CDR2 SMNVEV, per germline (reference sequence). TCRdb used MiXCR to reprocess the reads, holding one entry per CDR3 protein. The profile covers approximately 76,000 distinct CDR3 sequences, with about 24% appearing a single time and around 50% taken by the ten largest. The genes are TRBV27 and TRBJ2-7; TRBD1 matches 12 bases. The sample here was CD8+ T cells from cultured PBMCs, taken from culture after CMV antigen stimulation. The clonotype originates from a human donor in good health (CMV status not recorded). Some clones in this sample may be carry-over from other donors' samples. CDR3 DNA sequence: TGTGCCAGCAGCCTAACGGGACAGGGGGCATACGAGCAGTACTTC. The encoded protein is CASSLTGQGAYEQYF.